This entry lists 8 T cell receptor beta chains sequenced from one sample in a study of T cell responses to AZD1222 COVID-19 vaccine. Sequenced by immunoSEQ multiplex PCR; TCRdb stores in-frame clones only, minus some. Of about 200,000 clones in the sample, about 93% are singletons; the top ten hold roughly 0.99%. The specimen comprised peripheral blood, sampled 28 days after the second AZD1222 dose. The source of these receptors is an adult who received the AZD1222 COVID-19 vaccine.

The rearrangement links TRBV6-2 or TRBV6-3 to TRBJ2-2; perhaps TRBD2 as D (5 bases). This CDR3 has 12 amino acids. The V gene's germline CDR1 is MNHEY and CDR2 SVGEGT. V was pared by 4 bases and J by 6 bases, with 6 bases between. CDR3 protein: CASSLGAGELFF. As DNA, the CDR3 is TGTGCCAGCAGTTTGGGAGCCGGGGAGCTGTTTTTT.

This chain links TRBV2 with TRBJ1-4; no clear D. Trimming took off 7 bases at V and 8 bases at J, with 17 bases between the two ends. CDR3 length: 14 residues. Germline loops: CDR1 SNHLY, CDR2 FYNNEI. The CDR3 DNA reads as TGTGCCAGCACCCGCTGGGCAGGTGAAGAAAAACTGTTTTTT. It codes for CASTRWAGEEKLFF.

This chain links TRBV10-2 with TRBJ1-2; D is undetermined. CDR3 size: 12 residues. Per the germline V gene, CDR1 is WSHSY and CDR2 is SAAADI. With 3 bases removed from V and 4 bases from J, the gap between germline ends came to 6 bases. This CDR3 is CASSDGPYGYTF. CDR3 nucleotide sequence: TGCGCCAGCAGTGACGGACCCTATGGCTACACCTTC.

The chain links TRBV4-2 to TRBJ1-2; 8 nucleotides align to TRBD1. Germline V gives CDR1 LGHNA, CDR2 YNFKEQ. The CDR3 is 15 amino acids. V gave up 3 bases and J gave up 1 base; unmatched junction bases: 4. CDR3 DNA sequence: TGTGCCAGCAGCCATCAGGGGGCCTTTAACTATGGCTACACCTTC. Residues: CASSHQGAFNYGYTF.

V and J are TRBV19 and TRBJ1-1; D gene ambiguous. The CDR3 consists of 16 residues. CDR1 and CDR2 (germline): LNHDA, SQIVND (reference sequence). V lost 5 bases to trimming and J lost 3 bases, with 19 bases between them. CDR3 in DNA: TGTGCCAGTAGTTCACGCTGGACTAATGGTGACACTGAAGCTTTCTTT. Translated: CASSSRWTNGDTEAFF.

V is TRBV9 and J is TRBJ2-2; 10 nucleotides agree with TRBD1. The CDR3 is made up of 18 amino acids. The V and J ends lost 3 bases and 4 bases, in that order; junction bases with no gene match: 12. From germline, CDR1 is SGDLS and CDR2 YYNGEE. CDR3 DNA: TGTGCCAGCAGCGACTACTACACCGGGACAGGGGTCACCGGGGAGCTGTTTTTT. Translated: CASSDYYTGTGVTGELFF.

CDR3 loop: CASSPTGTPSYEQYF. CDR3 DNA sequence: TGCGCCAGCAGCCCAACCGGGACACCCTCCTACGAGCAGTACTTC. This chain connects TRBV5-1 to TRBJ2-7; the D gene is possibly TRBD1 (6 bases). Germline assignment: CDR1 SGHRS and CDR2 YFSETQ. Trimming cost V 4 bases and J 0 bases, with 14 bases left between them. CDR3 size: 15 residues.

The chain recombines TRBV5-1 with TRBJ1-2, with 7 bases aligning to TRBD1. Germline CDR1 is SGHRS and CDR2 is YFSETQ. The V gene end was trimmed by 6 bases and the J gene end by 4 bases; junction bases not matched to a gene: 12. The CDR3 is 15 residues long. CDR3 nucleotides: TGCGCCAGCAACCAGGGGGGCGGGATGGTCTATGGCTACACCTTC. Translating it yields CASNQGGGMVYGYTF.